This entry features one TCR beta chain sequence. Its specificity is not known. The PCR ran on 60 Vbeta and 13 Jbeta primers. The assay was immunoSEQ multiplex PCR, and TCRdb's table has in-frame clones only and misses some. Its listing shows approximately 79,000 clones. This specimen comes from a study of cytomegalovirus exposure and HLA in healthy donors. Germline V gene sequence: CDR1 MDHEN, CDR2 SYDVKM. This CDR3 is 11 amino acids long. V was pared by 8 bases and J by 3 bases, with 7 bases between. Notes on the study in general: A later analysis reported that several of the most significant clusters appeared to be linked to common viral pathogens, among them Epstein-Barr virus.

The V call is TRBV28, the J call TRBJ1-2; TRBD1 might be the D (6 bases). The clonotype originates from a man aged 35 to 55 in good health and CMV-seronegative. The sequencing sample was made of PBMCs. In nucleotides, the CDR3 is TGTGCCAGCCAGGGGTACTATGGCTACACCTTC. Its translation: CASQGYYGYTF.